This T cell receptor (beta chain) was documented in a study of blood T cell repertoires in COVID-19. Study overall: Spain, Italy and the United States supplied samples that represented acute and convalescent COVID-19. T cells, B-cell-depleted T cells, or PBMCs supplied cDNA or gDNA.

Authors' data handling: Amplified reference gene primers provided the basis for estimating nucleated cell counts. Method: immunoSEQ multiplex PCR; TCRdb's copy keeps in-frame clones and lacks some. D and trimming were read from the DNA, whereas the V and J calls and clone size are those reported in that table. The sample has roughly 250,000 clones, approximately 80% seen once; the top ten hold around 7.2%. The V and J ends lost 0 bases and 0 bases respectively, with 6 bases between them. This CDR3 comprises 14 residues. The V gene's germline CDR1 is SGHAT and CDR2 FQNNGV. The sequence derives from a woman in her 50s with acute or convalescent COVID-19. This chain connects TRBV11-2 to TRBJ2-7; D gene unclear. Sequencing was carried out using peripheral blood. The CDR3 region is CASSLDRLSYEQYF. DNA for the CDR3: TGTGCCAGCAGCTTAGACCGACTCTCCTACGAGCAGTACTTC.